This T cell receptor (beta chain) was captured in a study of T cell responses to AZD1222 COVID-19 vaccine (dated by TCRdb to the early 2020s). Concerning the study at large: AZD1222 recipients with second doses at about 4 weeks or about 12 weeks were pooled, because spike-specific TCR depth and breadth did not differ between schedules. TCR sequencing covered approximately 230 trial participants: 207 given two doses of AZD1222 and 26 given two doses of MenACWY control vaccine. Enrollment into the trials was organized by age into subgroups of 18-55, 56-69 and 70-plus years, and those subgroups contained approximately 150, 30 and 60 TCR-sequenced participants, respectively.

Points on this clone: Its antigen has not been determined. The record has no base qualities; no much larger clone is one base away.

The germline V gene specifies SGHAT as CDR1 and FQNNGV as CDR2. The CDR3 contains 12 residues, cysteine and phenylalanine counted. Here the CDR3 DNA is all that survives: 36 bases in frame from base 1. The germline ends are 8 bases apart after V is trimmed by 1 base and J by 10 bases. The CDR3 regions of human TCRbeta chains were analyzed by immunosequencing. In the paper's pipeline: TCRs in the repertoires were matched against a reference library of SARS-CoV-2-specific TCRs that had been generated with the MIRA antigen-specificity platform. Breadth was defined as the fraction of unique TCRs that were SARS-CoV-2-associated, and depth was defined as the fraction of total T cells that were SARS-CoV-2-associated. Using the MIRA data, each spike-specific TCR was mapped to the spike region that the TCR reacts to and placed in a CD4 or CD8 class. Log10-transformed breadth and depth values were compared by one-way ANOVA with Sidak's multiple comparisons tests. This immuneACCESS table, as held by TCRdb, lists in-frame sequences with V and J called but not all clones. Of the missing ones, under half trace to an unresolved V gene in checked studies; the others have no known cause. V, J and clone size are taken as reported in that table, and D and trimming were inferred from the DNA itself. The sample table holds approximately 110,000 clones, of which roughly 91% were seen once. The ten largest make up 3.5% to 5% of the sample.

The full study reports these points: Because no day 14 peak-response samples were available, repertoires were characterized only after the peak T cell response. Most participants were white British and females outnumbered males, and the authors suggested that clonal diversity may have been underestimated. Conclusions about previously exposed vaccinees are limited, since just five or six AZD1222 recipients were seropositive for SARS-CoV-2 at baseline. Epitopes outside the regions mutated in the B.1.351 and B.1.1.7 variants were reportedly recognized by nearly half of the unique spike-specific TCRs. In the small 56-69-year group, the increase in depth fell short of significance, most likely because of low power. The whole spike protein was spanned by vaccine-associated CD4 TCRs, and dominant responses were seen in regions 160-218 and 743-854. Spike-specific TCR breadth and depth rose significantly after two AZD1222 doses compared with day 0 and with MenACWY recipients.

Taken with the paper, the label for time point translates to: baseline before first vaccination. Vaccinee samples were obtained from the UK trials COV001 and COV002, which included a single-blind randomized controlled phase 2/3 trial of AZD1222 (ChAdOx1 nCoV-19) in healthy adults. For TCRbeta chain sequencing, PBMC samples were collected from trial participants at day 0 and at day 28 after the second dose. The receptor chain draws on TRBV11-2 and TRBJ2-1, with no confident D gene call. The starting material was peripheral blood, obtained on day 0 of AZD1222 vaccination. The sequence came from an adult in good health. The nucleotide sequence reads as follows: TGTGCCAGCAGCTTAGTTAGGCACGAGCAGTTCTTC. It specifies CASSLVRHEQFF. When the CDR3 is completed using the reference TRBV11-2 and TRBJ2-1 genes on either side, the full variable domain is EAGVAQSPRYKIIEKRQSVAFWCNPISGHATLYWYQQILGQGPKLLIQFQNNGVVDDSQLPKDRFSAERLKGVDSTLKIQPAKLEDSAVYLCASSLVRHEQFFGPGTRLTVL.